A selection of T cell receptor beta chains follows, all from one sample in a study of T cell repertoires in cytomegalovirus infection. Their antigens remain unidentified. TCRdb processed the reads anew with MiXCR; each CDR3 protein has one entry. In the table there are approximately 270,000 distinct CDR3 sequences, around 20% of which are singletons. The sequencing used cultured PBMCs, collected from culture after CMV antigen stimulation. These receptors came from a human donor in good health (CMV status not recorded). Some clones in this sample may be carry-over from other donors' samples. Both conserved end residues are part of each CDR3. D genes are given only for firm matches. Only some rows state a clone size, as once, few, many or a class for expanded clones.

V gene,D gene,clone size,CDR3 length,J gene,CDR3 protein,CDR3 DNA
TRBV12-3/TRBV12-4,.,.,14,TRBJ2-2,CASSLLGVPGELFF,TGTGCCAGCAGTCTCCTAGGAGTCCCCGGGGAGCTGTTTTTT
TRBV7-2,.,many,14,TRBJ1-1,CASSRDTLNTEAFF,TGTGCCAGCAGTCGGGACACCCTGAACACTGAAGCTTTCTTT
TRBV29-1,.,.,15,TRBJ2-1,CSVDTWGLGRGEQFF,TGCAGCGTAGATACATGGGGTCTCGGTCGGGGTGAGCAGTTCTTC
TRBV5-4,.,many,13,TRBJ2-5,CASSLVGPETQYF,TGTGCCAGCAGCTTGGTAGGCCCAGAGACCCAGTACTTC
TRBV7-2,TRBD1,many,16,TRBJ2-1,CASSLVGTGGYNEQFF,TGTGCCAGCAGCTTAGTAGGGACAGGTGGCTACAATGAGCAGTTCTTC
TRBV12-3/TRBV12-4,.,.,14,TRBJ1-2,CASSFNRDFNGYTF,TGTGCCAGCAGTTTCAACAGGGACTTTAATGGCTACACCTTC
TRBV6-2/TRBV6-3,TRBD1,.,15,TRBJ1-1,CASRTRQGKDTEAFF,TGTGCCAGCCGAACAAGACAGGGGAAGGACACTGAAGCTTTCTTT
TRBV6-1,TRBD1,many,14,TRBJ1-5,CASSEWTGHQPQHF,TGTGCCAGCAGTGAATGGACAGGGCATCAGCCCCAGCATTTT
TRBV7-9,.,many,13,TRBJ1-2,CASSLPGAGGYTF,TGTGCCAGCAGCTTACCGGGGGCGGGAGGCTACACCTTC
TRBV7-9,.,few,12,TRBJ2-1,CASSTVGTTQFF,TGTGCCAGCAGCACGGTGGGGACCACGCAGTTCTTC
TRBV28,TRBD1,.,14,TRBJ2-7,CASRLRTGRNEQYF,TGTGCCAGCAGACTCCGGACAGGGAGAAACGAGCAGTACTTC
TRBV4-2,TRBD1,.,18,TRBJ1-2,CASSQGARDRGVGYGYTF,TGTGCCAGCAGCCAAGGGGCACGGGACAGGGGGGTTGGCTATGGCTACACCTTC
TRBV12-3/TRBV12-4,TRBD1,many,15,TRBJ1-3,CASSWDRVSGNTIYF,TGTGCCAGCAGTTGGGACAGGGTCTCTGGAAACACCATATATTTT
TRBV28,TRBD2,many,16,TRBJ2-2,CASSFGGRASTGELFF,TGTGCCAGCAGTTTCGGCGGGAGGGCCTCCACCGGGGAGCTGTTTTTT
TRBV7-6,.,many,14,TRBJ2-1,CASSLDPTYNEQFF,TGTGCCAGCAGCTTAGATCCAACATACAATGAGCAGTTCTTC
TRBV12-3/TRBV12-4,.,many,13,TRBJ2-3,CASSWQGVGTQYF,TGTGCCAGCAGTTGGCAGGGAGTAGGGACGCAGTATTTT
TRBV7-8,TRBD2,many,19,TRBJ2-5,CASSLAVRLAGGPQETQYF,TGTGCCAGCAGCTTAGCAGTTAGGCTAGCGGGAGGGCCCCAAGAGACCCAGTACTTC
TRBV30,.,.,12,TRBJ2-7,CAWSAFSYEQYF,TGTGCCTGGAGTGCTTTTTCCTACGAGCAGTACTTC
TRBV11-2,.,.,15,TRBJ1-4,CASSSAWGGSEKLFF,TGTGCCAGCAGCTCCGCCTGGGGGGGGAGTGAAAAACTGTTTTTT
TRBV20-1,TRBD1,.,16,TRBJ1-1,CSARDTDGQESTEAFF,TGCAGTGCTAGAGATACTGATGGACAGGAGAGCACTGAAGCTTTCTTT
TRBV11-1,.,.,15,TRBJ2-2,CASSPRVTNTGELFF,TGTGCCAGCAGCCCCAGGGTTACGAACACCGGGGAGCTGTTTTTT
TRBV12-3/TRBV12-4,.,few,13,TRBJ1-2,CASSSRPAYGYTF,TGTGCCAGCAGTTCACGACCTGCCTATGGCTACACCTTC
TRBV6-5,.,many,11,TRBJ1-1,CASRRAMEAFF,TGTGCCAGCAGGAGGGCCATGGAAGCTTTCTTT
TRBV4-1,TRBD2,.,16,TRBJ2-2,CASSHVLAGVTGELFF,TGCGCCAGCAGCCACGTACTAGCGGGAGTCACCGGGGAGCTGTTTTTT
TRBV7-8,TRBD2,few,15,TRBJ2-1,CASSLLGLGTNEQFF,TGTGCCAGCAGCTTACTGGGACTAGGGACCAATGAGCAGTTCTTC
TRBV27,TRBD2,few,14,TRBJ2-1,CASSLGSGGNEQFF,TGTGCCAGCAGTTTAGGCTCCGGGGGGAATGAGCAGTTCTTC
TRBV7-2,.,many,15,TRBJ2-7,CASSLGGTVLIEQYF,TGTGCCAGCAGCTTAGGTGGGACGGTCCTGATCGAGCAGTACTTC
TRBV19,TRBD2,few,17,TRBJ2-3,CASGVWTSGSRADTQYF,TGTGCCAGTGGTGTCTGGACTAGCGGGAGCCGCGCAGATACGCAGTATTTT
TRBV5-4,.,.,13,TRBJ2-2,CASSPGHVGELFF,TGTGCCAGCAGCCCGGGACACGTAGGGGAGCTGTTTTTT
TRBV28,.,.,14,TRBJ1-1,CASSLTGMNTEAFF,TGTGCCAGCAGTTTAACAGGAATGAACACTGAAGCTTTCTTT
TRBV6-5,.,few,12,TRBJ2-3,CASSTAGDTQYF,TGTGCCAGCAGTACGGCAGGAGATACGCAGTATTTT
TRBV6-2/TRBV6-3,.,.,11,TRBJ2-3,CASSYGNTQYF,TGTGCCAGCAGTTACGGAAATACGCAGTATTTT
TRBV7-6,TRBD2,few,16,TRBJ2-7,CASSSRSGSNPYEQYF,TGTGCCAGCAGCTCCCGTAGCGGGAGCAATCCCTACGAGCAGTACTTC
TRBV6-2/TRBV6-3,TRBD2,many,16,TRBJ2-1,CASRTRSSGRGNEQFF,TGTGCCAGCAGGACGAGATCTAGCGGGAGGGGCAATGAGCAGTTCTTC
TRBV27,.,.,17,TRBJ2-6,CASSFRAGWMGANVLTF,TGTGCCAGCAGTTTCAGGGCAGGGTGGATGGGGGCCAACGTCCTGACTTTC
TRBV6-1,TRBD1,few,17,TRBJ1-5,CASSEPSRDRVYQPQHF,TGTGCCAGCAGTGAACCTTCCCGGGACAGGGTTTATCAGCCCCAGCATTTT
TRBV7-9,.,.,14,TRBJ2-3,CASSPAGGTDTQYF,TGTGCCAGCAGCCCCGCCGGGGGCACAGATACGCAGTATTTT
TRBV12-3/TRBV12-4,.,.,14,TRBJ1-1,CASRITGIRTEAFF,TGTGCCAGCAGGATAACAGGGATAAGGACTGAAGCTTTCTTT
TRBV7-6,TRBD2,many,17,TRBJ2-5,CASSSRGLAGGLQTQYF,TGTGCCAGCAGCTCGAGAGGACTAGCGGGAGGGTTGCAGACCCAGTACTTC
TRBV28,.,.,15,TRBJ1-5,CASRYGKGGRQPQHF,TGTGCCAGCAGGTACGGGAAAGGCGGACGCCAGCCCCAGCATTTT
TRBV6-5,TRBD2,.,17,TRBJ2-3,CASSPTFSGREPDTQYF,TGTGCCAGCAGCCCAACCTTTAGCGGGAGGGAACCAGATACGCAGTATTTT
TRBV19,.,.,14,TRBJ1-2,CASRVGGVSYGYTF,TGTGCCAGTAGGGTTGGAGGAGTGAGCTATGGCTACACCTTC